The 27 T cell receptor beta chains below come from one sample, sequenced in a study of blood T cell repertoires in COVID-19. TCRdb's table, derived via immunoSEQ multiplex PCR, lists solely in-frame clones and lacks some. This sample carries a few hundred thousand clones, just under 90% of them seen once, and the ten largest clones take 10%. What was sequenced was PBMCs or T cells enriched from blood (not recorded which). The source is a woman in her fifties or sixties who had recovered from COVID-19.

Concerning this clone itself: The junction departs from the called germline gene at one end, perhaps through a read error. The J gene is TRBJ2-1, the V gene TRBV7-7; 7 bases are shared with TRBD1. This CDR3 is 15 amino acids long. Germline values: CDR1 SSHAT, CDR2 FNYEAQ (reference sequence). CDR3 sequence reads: CASSLGRQGGNEQFF. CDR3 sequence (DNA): TGTGCTAGCAGCTTAGGGCGACAGGGTGGAAATGAGCAGTTCTTC.

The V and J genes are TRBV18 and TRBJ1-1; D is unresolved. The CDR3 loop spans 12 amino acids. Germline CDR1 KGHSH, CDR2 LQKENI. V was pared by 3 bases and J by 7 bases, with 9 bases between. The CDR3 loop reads CASSPGPGEAFF. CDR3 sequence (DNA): TGTGCCAGCTCACCCGGCCCAGGTGAAGCTTTCTTT.

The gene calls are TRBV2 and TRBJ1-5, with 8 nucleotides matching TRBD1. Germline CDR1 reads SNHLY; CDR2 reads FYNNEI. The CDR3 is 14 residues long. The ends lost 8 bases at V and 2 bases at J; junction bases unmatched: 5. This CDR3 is CASLGTGGNQPQHF. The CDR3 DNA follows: TGTGCCAGCCTAGGGACAGGCGGCAATCAGCCCCAGCATTTT.

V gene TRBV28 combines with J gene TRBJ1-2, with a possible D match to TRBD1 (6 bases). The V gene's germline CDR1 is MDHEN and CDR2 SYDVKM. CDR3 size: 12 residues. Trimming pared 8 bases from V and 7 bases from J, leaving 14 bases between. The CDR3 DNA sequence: TGTGCCAGCCTCTCGGGGGGCTCTGGCTACACCTTC. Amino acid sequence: CASLSGGSGYTF.

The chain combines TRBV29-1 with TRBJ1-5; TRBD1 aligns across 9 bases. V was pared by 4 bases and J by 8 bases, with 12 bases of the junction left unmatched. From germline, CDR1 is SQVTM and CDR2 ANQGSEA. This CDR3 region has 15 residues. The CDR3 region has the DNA TGCAGCGTTGTGTTAGGTGGACAGGGGTCCAAGCCCCAGCATTTT. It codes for CSVVLGGQGSKPQHF. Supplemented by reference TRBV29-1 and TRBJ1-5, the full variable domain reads SAVISQKPSRDICQRGTSLTIQCQVDSQVTMMFWYRQQPGQSLTLIATANQGSEATYESGFVIDKFPISRPNLTFSTLTVSNMSPEDSSIYLCSVVLGGQGSKPQHFGDGTRLSIL.

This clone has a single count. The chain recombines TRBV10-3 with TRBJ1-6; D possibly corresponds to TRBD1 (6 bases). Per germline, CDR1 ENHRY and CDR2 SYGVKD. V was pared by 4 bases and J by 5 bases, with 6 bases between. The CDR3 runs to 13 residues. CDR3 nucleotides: TGTGCCATCAGTGGGACAGATAATTCACCCCTCCACTTT. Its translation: CAISGTDNSPLHF.

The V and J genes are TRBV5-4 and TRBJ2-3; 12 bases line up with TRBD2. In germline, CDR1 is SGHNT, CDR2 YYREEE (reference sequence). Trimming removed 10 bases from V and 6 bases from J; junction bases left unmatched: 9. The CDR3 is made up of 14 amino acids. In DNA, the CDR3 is TGTGCCTTCTGGACTAGCGGGGCGGGGGATACGCAGTATTTT. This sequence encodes CAFWTSGAGDTQYF.

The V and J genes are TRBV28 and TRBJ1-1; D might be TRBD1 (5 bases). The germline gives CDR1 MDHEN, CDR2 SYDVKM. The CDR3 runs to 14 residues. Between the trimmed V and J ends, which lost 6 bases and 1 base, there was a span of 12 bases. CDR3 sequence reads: CASRIDSWNTEAFF. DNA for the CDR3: TGTGCCAGCAGGATTGACAGCTGGAACACTGAAGCTTTCTTT.

The CDR3 DNA reads as TGTGCCTGGAGTGGCTTTCAGGTTTCCCGATCACCCCTCCACTTT. Amino acids: CAWSGFQVSRSPLHF. The V call is TRBV30, the J call TRBJ1-6; no clear D gene. The CDR3 is 15 residues long. Per germline, CDR1 GTSNPN and CDR2 SVGIG (reference sequence). The germline V and J ends were trimmed by 1 base and 10 bases, with 17 bases remaining between them.

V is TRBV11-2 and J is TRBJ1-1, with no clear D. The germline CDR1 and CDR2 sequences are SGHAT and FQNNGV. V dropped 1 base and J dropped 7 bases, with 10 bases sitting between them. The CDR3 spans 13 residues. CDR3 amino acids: CASSLGRASEAFF. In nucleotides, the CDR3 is TGTGCCAGCAGCTTAGGGAGGGCAAGTGAAGCTTTCTTT.

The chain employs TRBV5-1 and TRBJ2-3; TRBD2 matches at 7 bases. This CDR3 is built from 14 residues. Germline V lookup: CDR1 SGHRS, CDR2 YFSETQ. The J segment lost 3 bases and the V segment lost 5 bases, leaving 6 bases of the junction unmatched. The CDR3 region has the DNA TGCGCCAGCAGAAATACCGGGGGGACAGATACGCAGTATTTT. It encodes CASRNTGGTDTQYF.

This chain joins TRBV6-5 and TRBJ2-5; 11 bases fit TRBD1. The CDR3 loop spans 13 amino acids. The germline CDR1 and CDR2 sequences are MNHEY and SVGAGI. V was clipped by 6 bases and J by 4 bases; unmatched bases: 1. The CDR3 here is CASRGTGGETQYF. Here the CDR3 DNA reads TGTGCCAGCAGGGGGACAGGGGGAGAGACCCAGTACTTC.

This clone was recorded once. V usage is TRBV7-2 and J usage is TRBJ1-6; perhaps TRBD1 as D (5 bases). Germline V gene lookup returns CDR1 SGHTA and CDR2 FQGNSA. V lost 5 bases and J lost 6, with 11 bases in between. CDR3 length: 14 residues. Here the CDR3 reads CASSPDSFNSPLHF. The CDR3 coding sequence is TGTGCCAGCAGCCCAGACAGTTTTAATTCACCCCTCCACTTT.

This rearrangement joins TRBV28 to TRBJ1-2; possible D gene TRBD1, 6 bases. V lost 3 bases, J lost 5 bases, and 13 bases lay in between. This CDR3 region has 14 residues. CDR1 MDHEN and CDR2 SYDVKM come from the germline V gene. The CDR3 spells CASSFPQGGYGYTF. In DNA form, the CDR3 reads TGTGCCAGCAGTTTCCCCCAAGGGGGATATGGCTACACCTTC.

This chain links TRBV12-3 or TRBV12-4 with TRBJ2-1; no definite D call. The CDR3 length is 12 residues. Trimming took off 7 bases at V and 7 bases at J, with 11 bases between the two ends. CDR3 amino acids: CASTPGRNEQFF. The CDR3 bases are TGTGCCAGCACCCCCGGTAGAAATGAGCAGTTCTTC.

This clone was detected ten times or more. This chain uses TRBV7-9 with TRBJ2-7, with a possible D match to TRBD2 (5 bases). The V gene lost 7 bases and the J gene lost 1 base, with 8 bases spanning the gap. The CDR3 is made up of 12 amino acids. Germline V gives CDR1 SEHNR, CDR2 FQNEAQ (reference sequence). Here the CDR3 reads CASNPGSYEQYF. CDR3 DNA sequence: TGTGCCAGCAATCCGGGGTCCTACGAGCAGTACTTC. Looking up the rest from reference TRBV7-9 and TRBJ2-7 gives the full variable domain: DTGVSQNPRHKITKRGQNVTFRCDPISEHNRLYWYRQTLGQGPEFLTYFQNEAQLEKSRLLSDRFSAERPKGSFSTLEIQRTEQGDSAMYLCASNPGSYEQYFGPGTRLTVT.

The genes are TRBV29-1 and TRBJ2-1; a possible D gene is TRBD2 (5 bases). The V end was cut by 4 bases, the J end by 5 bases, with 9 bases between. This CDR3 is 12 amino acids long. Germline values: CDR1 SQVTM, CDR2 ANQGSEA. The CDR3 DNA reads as TGCAGCGTTGGAGGGTTTGACAATGAGCAGTTCTTC. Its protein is CSVGGFDNEQFF.

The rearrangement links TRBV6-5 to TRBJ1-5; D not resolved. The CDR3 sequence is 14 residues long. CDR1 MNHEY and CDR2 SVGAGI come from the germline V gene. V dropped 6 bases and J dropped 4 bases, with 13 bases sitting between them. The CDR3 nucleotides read TGTGCCAGCAGCCAGGCGTCGGTGAATCAGCCCCAGCATTTT. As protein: CASSQASVNQPQHF.

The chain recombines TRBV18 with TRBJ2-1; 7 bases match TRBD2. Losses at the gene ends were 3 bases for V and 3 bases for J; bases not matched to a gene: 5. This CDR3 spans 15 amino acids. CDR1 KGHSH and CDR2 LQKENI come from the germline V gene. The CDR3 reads CASSPIIAGYNEQFF. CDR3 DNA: TGTGCCAGCTCACCTATAATAGCGGGCTACAATGAGCAGTTCTTC.

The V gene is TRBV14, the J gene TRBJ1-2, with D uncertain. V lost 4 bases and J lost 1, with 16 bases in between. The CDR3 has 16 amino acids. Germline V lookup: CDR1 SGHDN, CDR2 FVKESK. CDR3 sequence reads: CASSRTSESLNYGYTF. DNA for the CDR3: TGTGCCAGCAGCCGAACCTCCGAGAGTCTTAACTATGGCTACACCTTC.

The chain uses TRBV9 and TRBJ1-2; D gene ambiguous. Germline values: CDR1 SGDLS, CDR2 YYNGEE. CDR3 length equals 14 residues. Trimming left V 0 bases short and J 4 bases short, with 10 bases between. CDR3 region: CASSVVGGPYGYTF. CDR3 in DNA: TGTGCCAGCAGCGTAGTCGGCGGCCCCTATGGCTACACCTTC.

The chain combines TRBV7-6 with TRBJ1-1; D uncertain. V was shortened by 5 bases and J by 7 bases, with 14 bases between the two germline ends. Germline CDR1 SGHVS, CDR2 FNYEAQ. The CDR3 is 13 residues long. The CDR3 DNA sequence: TGTGCCAGCAGCACTACTATAGGTGGTGAAGCTTTCTTT. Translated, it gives CASSTTIGGEAFF. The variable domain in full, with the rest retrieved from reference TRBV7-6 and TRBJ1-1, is GAGVSQSPRYKVTKRGQDVALRCDPISGHVSLYWYRQALGQGPEFLTYFNYEAQQDKSGLPNDRFSAERPEGSISTLTIQRTEQRDSAMYRCASSTTIGGEAFFGQGTRLTVV.

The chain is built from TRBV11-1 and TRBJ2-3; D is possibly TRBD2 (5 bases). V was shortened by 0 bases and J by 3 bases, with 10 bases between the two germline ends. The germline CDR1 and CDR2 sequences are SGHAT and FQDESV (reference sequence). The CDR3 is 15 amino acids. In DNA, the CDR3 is TGTGCCAGCAGCTTAGCCCGGGGTTCGACAGATACGCAGTATTTT. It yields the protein CASSLARGSTDTQYF.

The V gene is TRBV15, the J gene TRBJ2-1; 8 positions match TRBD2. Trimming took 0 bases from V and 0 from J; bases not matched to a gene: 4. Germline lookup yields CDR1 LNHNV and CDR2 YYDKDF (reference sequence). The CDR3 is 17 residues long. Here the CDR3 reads CATSRDKRGLSYNEQFF. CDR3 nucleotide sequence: TGTGCCACCAGCAGAGATAAGCGGGGGCTCTCCTACAATGAGCAGTTCTTC.

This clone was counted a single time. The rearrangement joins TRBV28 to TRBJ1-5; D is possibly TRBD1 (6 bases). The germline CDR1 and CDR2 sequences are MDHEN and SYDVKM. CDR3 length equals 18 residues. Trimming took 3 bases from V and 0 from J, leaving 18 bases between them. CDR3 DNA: TGTGCCAGCAGTTTCAAAGTAGGGGGATCTCGTAGCAATCAGCCCCAGCATTTT. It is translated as CASSFKVGGSRSNQPQHF.

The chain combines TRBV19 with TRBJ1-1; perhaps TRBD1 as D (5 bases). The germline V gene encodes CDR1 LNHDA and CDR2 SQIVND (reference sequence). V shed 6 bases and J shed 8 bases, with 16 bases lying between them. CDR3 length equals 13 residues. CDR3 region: CASSINRLGEAFF. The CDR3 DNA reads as TGTGCCAGTAGCATCAACAGGTTGGGCGAAGCTTTCTTT.

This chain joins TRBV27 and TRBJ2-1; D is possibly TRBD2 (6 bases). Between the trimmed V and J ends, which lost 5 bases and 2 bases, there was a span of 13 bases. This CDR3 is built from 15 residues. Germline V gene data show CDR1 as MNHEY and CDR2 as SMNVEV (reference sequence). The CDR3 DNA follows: TGTGCCAGCAGTAGAGCGGGTTTCGCCTACAATGAGCAGTTCTTC. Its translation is CASSRAGFAYNEQFF.